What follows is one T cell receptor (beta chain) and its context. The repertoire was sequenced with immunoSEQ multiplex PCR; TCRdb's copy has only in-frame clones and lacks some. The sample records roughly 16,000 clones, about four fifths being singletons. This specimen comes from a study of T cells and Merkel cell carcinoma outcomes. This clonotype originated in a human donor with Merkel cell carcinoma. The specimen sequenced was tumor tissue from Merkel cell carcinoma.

The CDR3 reads CASSGQGLNYGYTF. The CDR3 DNA reads as TGTGCCAGCAGTGGACAGGGGTTAAACTATGGCTACACCTTC. The rearrangement uses TRBV2 and TRBJ1-2; TRBD1 agrees at 8 bases. The CDR3 sequence is 14 residues long. Germline CDR1 reads SNHLY; CDR2 reads FYNNEI. The junction had 3 bases not matched to a gene; V was cut back by 4 bases and J by 2 bases.